These 11 T cell receptor beta chains came from one sample sequenced in a study of spatial heterogeneity in lung cancer. Via MiXCR, TCRdb re-called the 5' RACE reads, giving one row per CDR3 protein. The table lists more than 45,000 distinct CDR3 sequences, 5.3% of them singletons. Noted time point: sample taken at primary tumor resection. TCRs were sequenced from unsorted whole RNA of tumor, nontumor lung or PBMC. The sequencing used PBMCs, collected at surgery. These receptors were collected from a male donor with early-stage non-small cell lung cancer.

This clonotype was observed many times. The chain links TRBV20-1 to TRBJ2-1, with D perhaps TRBD2 (5 bases). Germline CDR1 DFQATT, CDR2 SNEGSKA (reference sequence). The CDR3 consists of 12 residues. V was cut by 1 base and J by 6 bases, with 7 bases left in between. The CDR3 sequence: CSARAGLNEQFF. The CDR3 DNA follows: TGCAGTGCTAGAGCTGGACTCAATGAGCAGTTCTTC.

The sample holds many counts of this clonotype. CDR3: CASSRNRGRGRDTQYF. The DNA for the CDR3 is TGTGCCAGCAGCCGGAACAGGGGACGGGGAAGAGATACGCAGTATTTT. The chain recombines TRBV12-3 or TRBV12-4 with TRBJ2-3; 7 bases align to TRBD1. The CDR3 extends over 16 amino acids. V trimming: 6 bases; J trimming: 5 bases; junction bases outside the gene matches: 14.

This clonotype came up many times. The rearrangement joins TRBV24-1 to TRBJ2-6; D tentatively fits TRBD1 or TRBD2 (5 bases each). Germline V gene data show CDR1 as KGHDR and CDR2 as SFDVKD. Trimming removed 8 bases at V and 2 bases at J, with 6 bases between. CDR3 length: 13 amino acids. The DNA of the CDR3 is TGTGCCACCATGGGGGCTGGGGCCAACGTCCTGACTTTC. Amino acids: CATMGAGANVLTF.

This clonotype was detected ten times or more. The chain employs TRBV7-2 and TRBJ1-2; D is possibly TRBD1 (5 bases). Trimming left V 5 bases short and J 4 bases short, with 8 bases between. The CDR3 extends over 12 amino acids. Germline V gene sequence: CDR1 SGHTA, CDR2 FQGNSA. Written as DNA, the CDR3 is TGTGCCAGCAGCCAGACAGCCTATGGCTACACCTTC. As protein: CASSQTAYGYTF. Based on the CDR3 plus reference TRBV7-2 and TRBJ1-2, the full variable domain is GAGVSQSPSNKVTEKGKDVELRCDPISGHTALYWYRQSLGQGLEFLIYFQGNSAPDKSGLPSDRFSAERTGGSVSTLTIQRTQQEDSAVYLCASSQTAYGYTFGSGTRLTVV.

This clonotype was seen at least ten times. This chain uses TRBV6-6 with TRBJ1-1; D unclear. Germline V gene data show CDR1 as MNHNY and CDR2 as SVGAGI (reference sequence). CDR3 length equals 16 residues. Between the trimmed V and J ends, which lost 8 bases and 4 bases, there was a span of 23 bases. CDR3 sequence reads: CASGVGGRNLRTEAFF. The CDR3 nucleotides are TGTGCCAGCGGGGTGGGAGGGCGGAATCTGCGCACTGAAGCTTTCTTT.

This clonotype has at least ten counts. The rearrangement uses TRBV10-3 and TRBJ2-7; 7 nucleotides align to TRBD1. With V trimmed by 5 bases and J by 4 bases, 5 bases remained unmatched. The CDR3 loop spans 13 amino acids. Germline V gives CDR1 ENHRY, CDR2 SYGVKD. This CDR3 is CAISRDSRYEQYF. CDR3 DNA sequence: TGTGCCATCAGTCGGGACAGTAGGTACGAGCAGTACTTC.

This clonotype was picked up many times. This chain links TRBV19 with TRBJ2-4; 11 positions agree with TRBD1. The germline gives CDR1 LNHDA, CDR2 SQIVND (reference sequence). The length of the CDR3 is 13 residues. V shed 8 bases and J 8 bases; nucleotides not matched to a gene: 5. The DNA of the CDR3 is TGTGCCAGTGGAGGGACAGGGGGATACATTCAGTACTTC. Its protein is CASGGTGGYIQYF.

The chain couples TRBV5-5 to TRBJ2-3; TRBD2 agrees at 13 bases. Looked up from germline, CDR1 is SGHKS and CDR2 is YYEKEE (reference sequence). This CDR3 is 16 amino acids long. The trim removed 4 bases at V and 2 bases at J, leaving 4 bases unmatched. The CDR3 DNA sequence: TGTGCCAGCAGCGCCGGACTAGCGGGAGTCACAGATACGCAGTATTTT. As protein: CASSAGLAGVTDTQYF. The full variable domain, in which reference TRBV5-5 and TRBJ2-3 provide the parts outside the CDR3, is DAGVTQSPTHLIKTRGQQVTLRCSPISGHKSVSWYQQVLGQGPQFIFQYYEKEERGRGNFPDRFSARQFPNYSSELNVNALLLGDSALYLCASSAGLAGVTDTQYFGPGTRLTVL.

The chain has TRBV7-2 and TRBJ2-1, with D possibly TRBD2 on 6 matching bases. Trimming left V 1 base short and J 3 bases short, with 10 bases between. This CDR3 has 15 amino acids. Germline-derived CDR1 and CDR2 are SGHTA and FQGNSA. The CDR3 here is CASSLGGGVYNEQFF. In nucleotides, the CDR3 is TGTGCCAGCAGCTTAGGGGGCGGGGTCTACAATGAGCAGTTCTTC.

Many counts were recorded for this clonotype. V usage is TRBV5-1 and J usage is TRBJ2-1; TRBD2 matches 11 bases. CDR3 length: 17 amino acids. V lost 2 bases to trimming and J lost 4 bases; unmatched junction nucleotides: 8. CDR1 SGHRS and CDR2 YFSETQ come from the germline V gene. DNA of the CDR3: TGCGCCAGCAGCTTCGCCTCCCTAGCGGGAGGATACAATGAGCAGTTCTTC. It codes for CASSFASLAGGYNEQFF. Complete variable domain (other parts from reference TRBV5-1 and TRBJ2-1): KAGVTQTPRYLIKTRGQQVTLSCSPISGHRSVSWYQQTPGQGLQFLFEYFSETQRNKGNFPGRFSGRQFSNSRSEMNVSTLELGDSALYLCASSFASLAGGYNEQFFGPGTRLTVL.

This clonotype was counted ten times or more. The genes are TRBV5-1 and TRBJ2-4; TRBD2 matches 16 bases. Germline CDR1 SGHRS, CDR2 YFSETQ. Unmatched junction bases numbered 3, after V lost 5 bases and J lost 10 bases. This CDR3 spans 14 amino acids. CDR3 amino acids: CASRGLAGGSIQYF. The CDR3 DNA sequence: TGCGCCAGCAGGGGACTAGCGGGAGGGTCAATTCAGTACTTC.